The present T cell receptor (beta chain) was sequenced within a study of blood T cell repertoires in COVID-19. Study-level information: Donors in the United States, Italy and Spain gave samples during acute or convalescent COVID-19. PBMCs, B-cell-depleted T cells, or T cells provided the cDNA or gDNA that made up the material.

Sequencing was performed with immunoSEQ multiplex PCR; in TCRdb, only in-frame clones are kept and a portion is missing. The sample lists 110,000 to 150,000 clones; approximately 84% were seen once. The V gene's germline CDR1 is MRHNA and CDR2 SNTAGT. The V and J ends lost 0 bases and 4 bases respectively, with 6 bases between them. The CDR3 consists of 14 residues. The receptor comes from a woman between 55 and 75 years old with acute or convalescent COVID-19. The specimen was peripheral blood. The chain joins TRBV6-4 to TRBJ2-2; D unclear. CDR3 DNA sequence: TGTGCCAGCAGTGACTCCCTGGCCACCGGGGAGCTGTTTTTT. It is translated as CASSDSLATGELFF.